One T cell receptor (beta chain) is described in this entry. Its matching antigen is unknown. PCR primers comprised 60 Vbeta and 13 Jbeta primers. Sequenced by immunoSEQ multiplex PCR; TCRdb stores in-frame clones only, minus some. The sample records 150,000 to 200,000 clones, around 83% being singletons. Healthy bone marrow donors formed the donor group. At collection, donors were nominally healthy, but unrecorded immune exposures were probable. V lost 7 bases and J lost 4, with 11 bases in between. Germline CDR1 is SGDLS and CDR2 is YYNGEE. The CDR3 has 12 amino acids. This entry comes from a study of cytomegalovirus exposure and HLA in healthy donors. Points from the study as a whole: Rates of TCR association differed by HLA locus in a later analysis, with DRB1 highest and HLA-C lowest. Indistinguishability led to the exclusion of some V segments, TRBV6-2 and TRBV6-3 included.

J is TRBJ1-1 and V is TRBV9; maybe TRBD1 (6 bases). Source material: PBMCs. This sequence originates from a man aged 45-65 years in good health and CMV-seropositive. This CDR3 reads CASGTGITEAFF. For the CDR3, the DNA is TGTGCCAGCGGAACAGGGATCACTGAAGCTTTCTTT. The variable domain in full, completed from reference TRBV9 and TRBJ1-1, reads DSGVTQTPKHLITATGQRVTLRCSPRSGDLSVYWYQQSLDQGLQFLIQYYNGEERAKGNILERFSAQQFPDLHSELNLSSLELGDSALYFCASGTGITEAFFGQGTRLTVV.